This T cell receptor (beta chain) comes out of a study of CXCR3-negative and CXCR3-positive naive CD8 T cells. On the study more broadly: Per-library TRB read counts averaged about 1.5 +/- 0.3 million, adding up to 120 million to 150 million in total.

As for this clonotype: Its target is not known.

Each CD8+ T cell subset was flow-sorted in triplicate. Every sort contained 300,000 cells. The libraries of TRB cDNA were prepared using 5' RACE with UMI labels. TCRdb reanalyzed the 5' RACE reads and collapses them to one entry per CDR3 protein, without DNA. The table lists 120,000 to 150,000 distinct CDR3 sequences. This CDR3 region has 16 residues. The germline CDR1 and CDR2 sequences are DFQATT and SNEGSKA (reference sequence). Whole-study findings and limits: Researchers report that CXCR3-positive naive cells carry more hydrophobic TRB CDR3s than CXCR3-negative naive cells. In naive cells, CXCR3-negative and CXCR3-positive subsets had similar TRBV-TRBJ usage; memory cells differed. Both naive subsets had comparably high diversity; memory CD8+ cells much lower.

Sequencing was carried out using naive CXCR3+ CD8+ T cells from blood. As to subset: CD45RO-CCR7+CD27+CD95- naive CD8+ T cells expressing CXCR3 (TNR3+). The chain couples TRBV20-1 to TRBJ2-1; the D call from TCRdb, TRBD2, cannot be confirmed without DNA. This TCR came from a human donor in good health. Some clones in this sample may be carry-over from other donors' samples. CDR3 residues: CSARPGLAGAYNEQFF.